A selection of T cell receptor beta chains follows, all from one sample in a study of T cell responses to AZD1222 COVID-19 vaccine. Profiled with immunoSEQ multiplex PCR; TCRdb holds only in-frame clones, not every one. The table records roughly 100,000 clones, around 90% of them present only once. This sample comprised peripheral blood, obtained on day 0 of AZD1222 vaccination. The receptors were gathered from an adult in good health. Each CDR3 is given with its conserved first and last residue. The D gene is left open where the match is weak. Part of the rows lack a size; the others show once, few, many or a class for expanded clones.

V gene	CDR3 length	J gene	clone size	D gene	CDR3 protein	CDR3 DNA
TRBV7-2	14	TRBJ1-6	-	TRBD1	CASSRTGGSSPLHF	TGTGCCAGCAGCCGCACAGGGGGAAGTTCACCCCTCCACTTT
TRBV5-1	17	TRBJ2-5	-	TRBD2	CASSLQTSGGLRETQYF	TGCGCCAGCAGCTTGCAAACTAGCGGGGGCCTGAGGGAGACCCAGTACTTC
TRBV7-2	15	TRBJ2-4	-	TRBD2	CASSSELAGKNIQYF	TGTGCCAGCAGCTCCGAACTAGCGGGCAAAAACATTCAGTACTTC
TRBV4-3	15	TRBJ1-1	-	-	CASSQQGGAAGEAFF	TGCGCCAGCAGCCAACAAGGTGGGGCAGCGGGTGAAGCTTTCTTT
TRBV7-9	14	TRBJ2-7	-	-	CASSRTGSSYEQYF	TGTGCCAGCAGCCGGACGGGTAGCTCCTACGAGCAGTACTTC
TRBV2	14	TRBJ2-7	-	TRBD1	CASSVGQGVYEQYF	TGTGCCAGCAGTGTGGGACAGGGGGTCTACGAGCAGTACTTC
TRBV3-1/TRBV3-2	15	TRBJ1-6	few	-	CASSSQGHYNSPLHF	TGTGCCAGCAGCTCTCAGGGACACTATAATTCACCCCTCCACTTT
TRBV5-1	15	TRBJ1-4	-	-	CASSLVGQLSQKLFF	TGCGCCAGCAGCTTGGTGGGACAACTATCTCAAAAACTGTTTTTT
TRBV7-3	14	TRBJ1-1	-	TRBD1	CASSAAGTVTQAFF	TGTGCCAGCAGCGCTGCCGGGACAGTAACTCAAGCTTTCTTT
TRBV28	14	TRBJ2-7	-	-	CASSPQGQRYEQYF	TGTGCCAGCAGTCCACAAGGCCAACGCTACGAGCAGTACTTC
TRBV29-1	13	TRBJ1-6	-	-	CSVGLAQGSPLHF	TGCAGCGTTGGTCTGGCCCAGGGTTCACCCCTCCACTTT
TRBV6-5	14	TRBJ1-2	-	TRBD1	CASSRTGGGYGYTF	TGTGCCAGCAGCCGGACAGGGGGTGGGTATGGCTACACCTTC
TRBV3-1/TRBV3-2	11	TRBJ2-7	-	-	CASSQGNEQYF	TGTGCCAGCAGCCAGGGTAACGAGCAGTACTTC
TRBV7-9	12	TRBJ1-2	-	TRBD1	CASSSDRVRGTF	TGTGCCAGCAGCTCCGACAGGGTTAGGGGCACCTTC
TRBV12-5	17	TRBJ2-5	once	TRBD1	CASGFTTGDSRTETQYF	TGTGCTAGTGGTTTTACGACAGGGGATTCGCGTACAGAGACCCAGTACTTC
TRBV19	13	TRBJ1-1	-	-	CATQRLLNTEAFF	TGTGCCACCCAACGACTATTGAACACTGAAGCTTTCTTT
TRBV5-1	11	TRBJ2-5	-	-	CASSLQETQYF	TGCGCCAGCAGTCTCCAAGAGACCCAGTACTTC
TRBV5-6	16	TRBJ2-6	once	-	CASSLVWGSGANVLTF	TGTGCCAGCAGCTTGGTGTGGGGTTCTGGGGCCAACGTCCTGACTTTC
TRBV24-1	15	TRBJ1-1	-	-	CATRPVLGENTEAFF	TGTGCCACCCGGCCCGTTTTGGGCGAGAACACTGAAGCTTTCTTT
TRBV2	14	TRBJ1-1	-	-	CASAATGVNTEAFF	TGTGCCAGCGCGGCGACAGGCGTGAACACTGAAGCTTTCTTT
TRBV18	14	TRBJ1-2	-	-	CASSPTDLYYGYTF	TGTGCCAGCTCACCAACTGACCTCTACTATGGCTACACCTTC
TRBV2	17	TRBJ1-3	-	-	CASSELVVGESGNTIYF	TGTGCCAGCAGTGAATTGGTTGTGGGGGAATCCGGAAACACCATATATTTT
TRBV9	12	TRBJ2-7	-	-	CASSKRPGEQYF	TGTGCCAGCAGCAAGCGGCCGGGGGAGCAGTACTTC
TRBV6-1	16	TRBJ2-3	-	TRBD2	CASSARLAGNPDTQYF	TGTGCCAGCAGTGCCAGGCTAGCGGGGAATCCAGATACGCAGTATTTT
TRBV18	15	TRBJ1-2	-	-	CASSPPGRDNYGYTF	TGTGCCAGCTCACCCCCAGGGAGGGACAACTATGGCTACACCTTC
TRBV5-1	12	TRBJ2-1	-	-	CASSLARAEQFF	TGCGCCAGCAGCTTGGCCAGGGCGGAGCAGTTCTTC
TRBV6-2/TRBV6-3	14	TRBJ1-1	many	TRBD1	CASSIDRGGTEAFF	TGTGCCAGCAGTATCGACAGGGGGGGCACTGAAGCTTTCTTT
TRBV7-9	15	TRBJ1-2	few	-	CASSKGPWPNYGYTF	TGTGCCAGCAGCAAGGGGCCGTGGCCTAACTATGGCTACACCTTC
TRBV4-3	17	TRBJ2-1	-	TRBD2	CASSQDRVVAGAQEQFF	TGCGCCAGCAGCCAAGATAGGGTAGTAGCGGGGGCCCAGGAGCAGTTCTTC
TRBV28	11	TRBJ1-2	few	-	CASTSGRGYTF	TGTGCCAGCACGTCGGGTAGAGGCTACACCTTC
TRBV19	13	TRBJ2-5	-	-	CASSISFGETQYF	TGTGCCAGTAGTATCTCATTCGGAGAGACCCAGTACTTC
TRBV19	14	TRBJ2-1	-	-	CASSTGRTYNEQFF	TGTGCCAGTAGCACGGGGAGGACTTACAATGAGCAGTTCTTC
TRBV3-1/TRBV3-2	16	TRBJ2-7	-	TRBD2	CASSQDQRGRSYEQYF	TGTGCCAGCAGCCAAGATCAGCGGGGGCGTTCCTACGAGCAGTACTTC
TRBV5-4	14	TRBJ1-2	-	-	CASSLELWPGGYTF	TGTGCCAGCAGCTTAGAGTTGTGGCCAGGTGGCTACACCTTC
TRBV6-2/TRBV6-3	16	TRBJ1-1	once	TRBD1	CASSYSKGTGDTEAFF	TGTGCCAGCAGTTACTCGAAAGGGACAGGGGACACTGAAGCTTTCTTT
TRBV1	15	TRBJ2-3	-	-	CTSSRRGGRSDTQYF	TGCACCAGCAGCCGGCGGGGGGGCCGCTCAGATACGCAGTATTTT
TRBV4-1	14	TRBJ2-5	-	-	CASSSPGLFMTQYF	TGCGCCAGCAGTTCGCCGGGACTCTTTATGACCCAGTACTTC
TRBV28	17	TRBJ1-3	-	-	CASREFGIGPGENTIYF	TGTGCCAGCAGAGAATTCGGGATCGGACCGGGGGAAAACACCATATATTTT
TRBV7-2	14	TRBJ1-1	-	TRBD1	CASSLVSQGARAFF	TGTGCCAGCAGCTTAGTGAGCCAGGGGGCGAGAGCTTTCTTT
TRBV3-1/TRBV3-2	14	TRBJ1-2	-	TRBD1	CASSRRTGDYGYTF	TGTGCCAGCAGCCGGCGGACAGGGGACTATGGCTACACCTTC
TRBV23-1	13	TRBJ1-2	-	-	CASSQPGRTGYTF	TGCGCCAGCAGTCAGCCCGGCCGCACTGGCTACACCTTC
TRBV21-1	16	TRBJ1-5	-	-	CARLKGTGNSNQPQHF	TGTGCCAGACTTAAAGGGACAGGGAATTCCAATCAGCCCCAGCATTTT
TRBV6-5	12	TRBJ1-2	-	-	CASSSQGNGYTF	TGTGCCAGCAGTTCCCAGGGAAATGGCTACACCTTC
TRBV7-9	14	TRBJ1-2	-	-	CASSLLADAYGYTF	TGTGCCAGCAGCTTACTTGCAGATGCCTATGGCTACACCTTC
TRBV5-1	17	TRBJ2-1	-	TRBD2	CASSLASGGLAYNEQFF	TGCGCCAGCAGCTTGGCCAGCGGTGGACTAGCTTACAATGAGCAGTTCTTC
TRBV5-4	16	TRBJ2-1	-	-	CASSLGVTGLYNEQFF	TGTGCCAGCAGCTTGGGGGTGACAGGATTATACAATGAGCAGTTCTTC
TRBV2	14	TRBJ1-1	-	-	CASSGGGAGDRAFF	TGTGCCAGCAGTGGAGGGGGAGCGGGGGACCGCGCTTTCTTT
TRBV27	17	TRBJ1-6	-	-	CASRLDPEALDNSPLHF	TGTGCCAGCAGACTCGACCCAGAAGCTTTGGATAATTCACCCCTCCACTTT
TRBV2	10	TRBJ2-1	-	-	CASWEIEQFF	TGTGCCAGCTGGGAGATTGAGCAGTTCTTC
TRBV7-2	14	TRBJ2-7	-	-	CASSLRYFDYEQYF	TGTGCCAGCAGCTTACGGTACTTTGACTACGAGCAGTACTTC
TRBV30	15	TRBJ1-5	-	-	CAWSVRSQLWGSQHF	TGTGCCTGGAGTGTACGGTCGCAGCTCTGGGGTTCCCAGCATTTT
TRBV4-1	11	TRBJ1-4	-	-	CASSLSEKLFF	TGCGCCAGCAGCTTATCTGAAAAACTGTTTTTT
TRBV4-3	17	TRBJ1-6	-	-	CASSQERLGGGNSPLHF	TGCGCCAGCAGCCAAGAAAGGCTCGGGGGAGGAAATTCACCCCTCCACTTT
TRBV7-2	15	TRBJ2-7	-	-	CASSLMLGLNYEQYF	TGTGCCAGCAGCTTAATGTTGGGACTCAACTACGAGCAGTACTTC
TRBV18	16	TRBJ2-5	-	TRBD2	CASSPGLAGGQETQYF	TGTGCCAGCTCTCCGGGACTAGCGGGGGGACAGGAGACCCAGTACTTC
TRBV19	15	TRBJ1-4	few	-	CASSTPKGSNEKLFF	TGTGCCAGTAGTACCCCGAAGGGGTCTAATGAAAAACTGTTTTTT
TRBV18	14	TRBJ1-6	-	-	CASSPEGGGSPLHF	TGTGCCAGCTCACCGGAGGGGGGCGGTTCACCCCTCCACTTT
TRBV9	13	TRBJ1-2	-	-	CASSVEQGGGYTF	TGTGCCAGCAGCGTAGAACAGGGCGGCGGCTACACCTTC
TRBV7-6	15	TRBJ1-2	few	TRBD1	CASSPGGGGNYGYTF	TGTGCCAGCAGCCCAGGGGGAGGGGGCAACTATGGCTACACCTTC
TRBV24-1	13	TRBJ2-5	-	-	CATRGDSQETQYF	TGTGCCACCAGGGGAGACAGCCAAGAGACCCAGTACTTC